This TCR beta chain was identified in a study of early T cells in non-severe SARS-CoV-2 infection. Germline trimming cut 5 bases from V and 5 bases from J; bases unmatched to any gene: 5. From germline, CDR1 is SGHNT and CDR2 YENEEA. CDR3 length equals 15 residues. Unique molecular identifiers were added to individual cDNA molecules. MiXCR was run by TCRdb on the 5' RACE reads, yielding one entry per CDR3 protein. The table has some 80,000 distinct CDR3 sequences, about 13% seen once. This clonotype has at least ten counts. The sample was whole blood. V usage is TRBV11-3 and J usage is TRBJ2-1; 11 bases fit TRBD1. This TCR was recovered from an adult who was a healthcare worker with PCR-confirmed SARS-CoV-2 infection or an uninfected control (not recorded which). CDR3: CASSKGQGENNEQFF. CDR3 in DNA: TGTGCCAGCAGCAAGGGACAGGGGGAAAACAATGAGCAGTTCTTC.